A single T cell receptor (beta chain) is shown here with its context. What antigen it recognizes has not been identified. Per-base qualities were not stored, and no clone one base away is much larger. The trial excluded patients who had a history of autoimmune disease or were on systemic immunosuppression. In every dose cohort, peripheral blood was drawn for TCR sequencing at baseline, cycle 4 day 1, and cycle 7 day 1. The samples were taken from a phase I, first-in-human, multicenter, open-label dose-escalation trial of ivuxolimab. Adults with locally advanced or metastatic melanoma, renal cell carcinoma, hepatocellular carcinoma or head and neck squamous cell carcinoma were enrolled in the trial. Before TCR sequencing, CD4+ T cells and CD8+ T cells were sorted from peripheral blood as separate populations. The sample is drawn from a study of OX40 agonist ivuxolimab in advanced cancers. At the level of the whole study: Ivuxolimab was a fully human IgG2 agonistic monoclonal antibody targeting the costimulatory receptor OX40 (CD134). Partial responses were achieved by three dose-escalation patients, of whom one had hepatocellular carcinoma and two had cutaneous melanoma. Patients were allowed to have had prior anti-PD-1, anti-PD-L1 or anti-CTLA-4 therapy, and 40% of the dose-escalation patients had been treated with checkpoint inhibitors. Among the roughly 50 dose-escalation patients, around 19 had hepatocellular carcinoma, roughly 15 melanoma, 9 renal cell carcinoma and 9 head and neck cancer. Peripheral TCRbeta sequencing was intended to test whether TCR sequence diversity was altered and clonal T-cell expansion was caused by ivuxolimab. In the dose-escalation cohort, approximately 82% of patients were male, and the mean age was around 60 years, with a range of about 23 to 85. The monotherapy dose-escalation portion (N of about 50 patients) of the phase I ivuxolimab trial is reported in the paper. Intravenous ivuxolimab was administered to patients every 2 weeks at six dose levels: 0.01, 0.1, 0.3, 1.5, 3 and 10 mg/kg.

Points the paper makes about the study in general: In the 0.1-3.0 mg/kg groups, partial responders had among the lowest normalized peripheral clonal expansion, particularly in CD8+ T cells. Low levels of normalized T-cell clonal expansion were also seen in some patients who did not respond. At doses of 0.1 to 3.0 mg/kg, clonal expansion of both CD4+ and CD8+ blood T cells was observed from baseline to week 6. The antigen specificity of the clonally expanded peripheral T cells was not determined. On average, CD8+ T cells showed more expanded clones than CD4+ T cells after ivuxolimab.

Genomic DNA was isolated from the sorted cells so that the TCRbeta CDR3 region could be sequenced. TCRbeta CDR3 regions were sequenced using the immunoSEQ Assay. TCRdb retrieved this table from immuneACCESS and kept in-frame rearrangements only. Not all clones are present; in checked studies, unresolved V genes account for under half, and no reason is known for the remainder. The sample table shows roughly 100,000 clones, and 85% to 90% are seen once. The ten largest clones capture 7.4% of the sample. Its CDR3 holds 13 amino acids, cysteine through phenylalanine. Kept here is only the CDR3 DNA, which spans 39 bases and is read in frame from base 1. The germline V gene (reference sequence) yields MNHNY for CDR1 and SVGAGI for CDR2. From V the trimming removes 5 bases and from J it removes 3 bases, while the gene matches leave 2 bases of the junction unaccounted for.

The sequence derives from an adult with an advanced solid tumor such as melanoma, head and neck, liver or kidney cancer. The sequence is built from TRBV6-6 and TRBJ1-2; 8 bases in between match TRBD1. The sequencing here drew on CD4+ or CD8+ T cells sorted from blood, taken in a trial of the OX40 agonist ivuxolimab. In nucleotides, the sequence is TGTGCCAGCAGTCAGACAGGGGACTATGGCTACACCTTC. Its coded protein is CASSQTGDYGYTF.